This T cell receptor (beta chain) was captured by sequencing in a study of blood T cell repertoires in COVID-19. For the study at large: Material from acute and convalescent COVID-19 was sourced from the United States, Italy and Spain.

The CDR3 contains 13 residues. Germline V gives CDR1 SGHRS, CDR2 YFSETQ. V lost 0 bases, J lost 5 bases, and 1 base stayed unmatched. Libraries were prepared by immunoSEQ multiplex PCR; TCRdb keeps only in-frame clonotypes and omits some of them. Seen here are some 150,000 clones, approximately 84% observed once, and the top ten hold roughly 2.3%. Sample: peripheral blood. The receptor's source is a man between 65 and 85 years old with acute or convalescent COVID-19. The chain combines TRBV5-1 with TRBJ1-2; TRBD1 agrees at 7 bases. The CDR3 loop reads CASSLEGAYGYTF. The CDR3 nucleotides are TGCGCCAGCAGCTTGGAGGGGGCTTATGGCTACACCTTC.